This T cell receptor (beta chain) was found in a study of chemoradiotherapy in HPV16-positive cancers. Study at large: Two HPV16-positive patients' cells yielded candidate HPV-specific clones and common motifs.

Samples were taken several times over chemoradiotherapy. Produced via immunoSEQ multiplex PCR; TCRdb's table is partial and in-frame only. The data show approximately 35,000 clones, with over 80% seen just once and around 3.4% held by the top ten. Broader study findings: Candidate HPV-specific clones and E7-related TCR motifs grew in tumor during treatment. In HPV16-positive patients, HPV-responsive T-cell expansion tracked better recurrence-free survival.

In its sample, this clone is medium-sized. Antigen: not known. The germline V and J ends were trimmed by 8 bases and 3 bases, with 14 bases remaining between them. CDR3 length: 14 amino acids. CDR1 and CDR2 (germline): MNHNS, SASEGT. V usage is TRBV6-1 and J usage is TRBJ1-3, with D hard to call. The sample in question was blood, obtained from a patient who underwent chemoradiotherapy. The TCR originated in a human donor with HPV-associated anogenital cancer. CDR3 sequence: CASHGPRSGNTIYF. The CDR3 coding sequence is TGTGCCAGCCATGGCCCTCGGAGTGGAAACACCATATATTTT.